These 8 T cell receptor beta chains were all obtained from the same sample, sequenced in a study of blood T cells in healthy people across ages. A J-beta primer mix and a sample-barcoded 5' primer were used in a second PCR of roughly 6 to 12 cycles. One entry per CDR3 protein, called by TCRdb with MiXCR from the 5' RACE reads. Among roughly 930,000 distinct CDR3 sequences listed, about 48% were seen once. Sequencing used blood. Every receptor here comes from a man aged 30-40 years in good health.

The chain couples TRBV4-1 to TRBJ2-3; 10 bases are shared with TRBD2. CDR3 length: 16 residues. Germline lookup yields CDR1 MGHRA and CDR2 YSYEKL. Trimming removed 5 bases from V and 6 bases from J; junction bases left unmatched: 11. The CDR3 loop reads CASSVTHPSGGDTQYF. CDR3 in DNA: TGCGCCAGCAGCGTAACTCATCCTAGCGGGGGTGATACGCAGTATTTT.

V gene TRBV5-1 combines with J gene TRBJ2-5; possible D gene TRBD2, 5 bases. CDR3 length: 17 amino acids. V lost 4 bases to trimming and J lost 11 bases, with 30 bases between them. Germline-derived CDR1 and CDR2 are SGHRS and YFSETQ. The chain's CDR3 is CASSPSKMTRISREQYF. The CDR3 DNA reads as TGCGCCAGCAGCCCCTCTAAAATGACACGGATATCAAGGGAGCAGTACTTC.

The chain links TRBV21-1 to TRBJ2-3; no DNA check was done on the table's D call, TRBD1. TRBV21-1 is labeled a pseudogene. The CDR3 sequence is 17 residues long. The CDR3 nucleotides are TGTGCCAGCAGCAAACCCCAGGGGGTCGAGACCACAGATACGCAGTATTTT. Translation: CASSKPQGVETTDTQYF.

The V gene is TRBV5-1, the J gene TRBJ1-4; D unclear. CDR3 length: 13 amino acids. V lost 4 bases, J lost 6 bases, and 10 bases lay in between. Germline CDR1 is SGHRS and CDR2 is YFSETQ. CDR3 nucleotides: TGCGCCAGCAGCCAGGCGGGCTATGAAAAACTGTTTTTT. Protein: CASSQAGYEKLFF. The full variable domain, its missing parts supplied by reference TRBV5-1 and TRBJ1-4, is KAGVTQTPRYLIKTRGQQVTLSCSPISGHRSVSWYQQTPGQGLQFLFEYFSETQRNKGNFPGRFSGRQFSNSRSEMNVSTLELGDSALYLCASSQAGYEKLFFGSGTQLSVL.

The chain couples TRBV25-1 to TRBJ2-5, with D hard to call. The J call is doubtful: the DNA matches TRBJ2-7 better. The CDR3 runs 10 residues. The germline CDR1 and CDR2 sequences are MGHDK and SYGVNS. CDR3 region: CASSGLEQYF. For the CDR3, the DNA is TGTGCCAGCAGTGGACTCGAGCAGTACTTC.

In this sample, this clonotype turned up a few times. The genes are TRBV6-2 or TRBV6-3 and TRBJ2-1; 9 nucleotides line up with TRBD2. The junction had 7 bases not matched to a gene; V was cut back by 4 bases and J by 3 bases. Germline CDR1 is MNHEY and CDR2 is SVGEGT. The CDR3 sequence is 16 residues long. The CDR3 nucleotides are TGTGCCAGCAGTTCCACGGGACTAGCACACTACAATGAGCAGTTCTTC. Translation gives CASSSTGLAHYNEQFF.

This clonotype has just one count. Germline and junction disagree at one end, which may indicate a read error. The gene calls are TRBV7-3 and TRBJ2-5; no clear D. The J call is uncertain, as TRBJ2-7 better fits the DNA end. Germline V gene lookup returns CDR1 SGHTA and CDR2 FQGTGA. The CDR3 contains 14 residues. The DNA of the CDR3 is TGTGTCAGCAGCTTAACGCCAGGCACGGGCGAGCAGTACTTC. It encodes CVSSLTPGTGEQYF.

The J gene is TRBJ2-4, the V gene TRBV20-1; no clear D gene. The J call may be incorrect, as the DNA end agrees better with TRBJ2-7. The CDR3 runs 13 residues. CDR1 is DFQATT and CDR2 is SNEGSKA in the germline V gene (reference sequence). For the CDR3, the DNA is TGCAGTGCTAGAGTTGACGGTACCTACGAGCAGTACTTC. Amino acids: CSARVDGTYEQYF.